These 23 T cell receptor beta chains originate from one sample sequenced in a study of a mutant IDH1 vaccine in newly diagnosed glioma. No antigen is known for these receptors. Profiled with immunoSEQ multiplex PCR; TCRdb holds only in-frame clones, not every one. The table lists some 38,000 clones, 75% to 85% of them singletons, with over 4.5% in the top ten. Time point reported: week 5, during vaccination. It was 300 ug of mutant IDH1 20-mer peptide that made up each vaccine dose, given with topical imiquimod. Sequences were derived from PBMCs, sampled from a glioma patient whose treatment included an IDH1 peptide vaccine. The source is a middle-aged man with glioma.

The CDR3: CASSFTGGTEAFF. CDR3 nucleotide sequence: TGTGCCAGCAGCTTTACAGGGGGCACTGAAGCTTTCTTT. V and J are TRBV7-8 and TRBJ1-1, with 8 bases identical to TRBD1. Germline V CDR1 and CDR2: SGHVS, FQNEAQ. This CDR3 comprises 13 residues. The junction had 1 base not matched to a gene; V was cut back by 3 bases and J by 4 bases.

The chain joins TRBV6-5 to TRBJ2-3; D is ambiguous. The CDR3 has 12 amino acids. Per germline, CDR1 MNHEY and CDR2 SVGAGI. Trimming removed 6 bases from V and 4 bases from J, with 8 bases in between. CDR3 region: CASSRPPDTQYF. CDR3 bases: TGTGCCAGCAGCCGACCCCCAGATACGCAGTATTTT.

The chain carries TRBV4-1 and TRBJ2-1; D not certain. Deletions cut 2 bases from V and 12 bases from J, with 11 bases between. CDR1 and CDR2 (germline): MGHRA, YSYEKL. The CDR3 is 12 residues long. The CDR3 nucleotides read TGCGCCAGCAGCCAATTTACCTATCGGCAGTTCTTC. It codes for CASSQFTYRQFF.

The CDR3 DNA sequence: TGCGCCAGCAGCTTGGTCCCTAGCGGGGGGATCTACGAGCAGTACTTC. Translated, it gives CASSLVPSGGIYEQYF. This chain connects TRBV5-1 to TRBJ2-7, with TRBD2 matching over 11 bases. The CDR3 has 16 amino acids. Looked up from germline, CDR1 is SGHRS and CDR2 is YFSETQ. Trimming took 0 bases from V and 3 from J; bases not matched to a gene: 5. Combining the CDR3 with reference TRBV5-1 and TRBJ2-7 gives the whole variable domain KAGVTQTPRYLIKTRGQQVTLSCSPISGHRSVSWYQQTPGQGLQFLFEYFSETQRNKGNFPGRFSGRQFSNSRSEMNVSTLELGDSALYLCASSLVPSGGIYEQYFGPGTRLTVT.

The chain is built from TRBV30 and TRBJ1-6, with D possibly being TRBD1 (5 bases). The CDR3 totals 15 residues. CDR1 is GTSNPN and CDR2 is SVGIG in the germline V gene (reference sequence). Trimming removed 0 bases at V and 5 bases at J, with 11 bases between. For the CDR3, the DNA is TGTGCCTGGAGTGTGGGGGGGACTGATAATTCACCCCTCCACTTT. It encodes CAWSVGGTDNSPLHF.

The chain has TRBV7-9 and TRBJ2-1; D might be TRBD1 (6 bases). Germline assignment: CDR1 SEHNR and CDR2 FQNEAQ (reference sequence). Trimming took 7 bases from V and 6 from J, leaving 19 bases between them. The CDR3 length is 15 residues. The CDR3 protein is CASMAAGDLFNEQFF. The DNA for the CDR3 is TGTGCCAGCATGGCGGCAGGGGACCTTTTCAATGAGCAGTTCTTC.

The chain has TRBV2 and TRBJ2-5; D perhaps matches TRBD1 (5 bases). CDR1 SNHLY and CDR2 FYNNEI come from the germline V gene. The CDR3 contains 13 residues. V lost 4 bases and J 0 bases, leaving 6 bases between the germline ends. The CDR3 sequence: CASSGQYQETQYF. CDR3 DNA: TGTGCCAGCAGTGGACAGTACCAAGAGACCCAGTACTTC.

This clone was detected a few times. In DNA, the CDR3 is TGTGCCAGCAGTGCCGGGGGGGCCCACCAAGAGACCCAGTACTTC. It specifies CASSAGGAHQETQYF. The chain is built from TRBV6-6 and TRBJ2-5; TRBD2 agrees at 8 bases. CDR1 MNHNY and CDR2 SVGAGI come from the germline V gene (reference sequence). V shed 5 bases and J 0 bases; nucleotides not matched to a gene: 5. This CDR3 spans 15 amino acids.

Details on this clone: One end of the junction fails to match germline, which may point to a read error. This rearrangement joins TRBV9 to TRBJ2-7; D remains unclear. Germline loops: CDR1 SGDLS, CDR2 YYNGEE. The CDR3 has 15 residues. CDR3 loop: CASSAFPLIAARQVF. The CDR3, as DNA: TGTGCCAGCAGCGCGTTCCCCCTCATAGCCGCGCGGCAGGTCTTC.

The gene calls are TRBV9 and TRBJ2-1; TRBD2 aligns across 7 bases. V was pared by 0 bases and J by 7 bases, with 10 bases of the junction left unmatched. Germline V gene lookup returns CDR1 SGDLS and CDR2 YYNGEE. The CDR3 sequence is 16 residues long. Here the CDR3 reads CASSVDPSGQGNEQFF. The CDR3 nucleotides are TGTGCCAGCAGCGTAGACCCTAGCGGACAAGGGAATGAGCAGTTCTTC. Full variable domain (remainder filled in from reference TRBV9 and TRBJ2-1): DSGVTQTPKHLITATGQRVTLRCSPRSGDLSVYWYQQSLDQGLQFLIQYYNGEERAKGNILERFSAQQFPDLHSELNLSSLELGDSALYFCASSVDPSGQGNEQFFGPGTRLTVL.

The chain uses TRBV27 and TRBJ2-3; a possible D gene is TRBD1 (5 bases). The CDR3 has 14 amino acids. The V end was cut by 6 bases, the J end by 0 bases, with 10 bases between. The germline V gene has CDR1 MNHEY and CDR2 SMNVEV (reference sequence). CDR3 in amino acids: CASRAAGSTDTQYF. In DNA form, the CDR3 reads TGTGCCAGCAGGGCGGCAGGGAGCACAGATACGCAGTATTTT.

The CDR3 loop is CASSPGDSLNEKLFF. The CDR3 nucleotides read TGCGCCAGCAGCCCAGGGGACAGTCTTAATGAAAAACTGTTTTTT. The chain joins TRBV5-1 to TRBJ1-4, with 7 bases matching TRBD1. CDR3 size: 15 residues. The V gene's germline CDR1 is SGHRS and CDR2 YFSETQ. V gave up 4 bases and J gave up 4 bases; unmatched junction bases: 7.

The CDR3 DNA reads TGTGCCAGCAGTACCTTACTTAACTATGGCTACACCTTC. Translation gives CASSTLLNYGYTF. The gene calls are TRBV2 and TRBJ1-2; the D is unclear. Trimming cost V 5 bases and J 1 base, with 8 bases left between them. The CDR3 covers 13 residues. The germline V gene encodes CDR1 SNHLY and CDR2 FYNNEI. The variable domain in full, completed from reference TRBV2 and TRBJ1-2, reads EPEVTQTPSHQVTQMGQEVILRCVPISNHLYFYWYRQILGQKVEFLVSFYNNEISEKSEIFDDQFSVERPDGSNFTLKIRSTKLEDSAMYFCASSTLLNYGYTFGSGTRLTVV.

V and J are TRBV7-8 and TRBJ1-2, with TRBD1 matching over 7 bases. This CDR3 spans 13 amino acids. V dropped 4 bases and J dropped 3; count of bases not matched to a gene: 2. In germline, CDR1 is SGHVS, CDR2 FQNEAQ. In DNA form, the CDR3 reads TGTGCCAGCAGCTCAGGACAGGACTATGGCTACACCTTC. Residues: CASSSGQDYGYTF.

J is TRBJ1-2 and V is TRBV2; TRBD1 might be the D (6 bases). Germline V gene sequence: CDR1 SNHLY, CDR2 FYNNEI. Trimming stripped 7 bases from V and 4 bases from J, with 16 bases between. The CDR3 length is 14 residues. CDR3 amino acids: CASMLTGASYGYTF. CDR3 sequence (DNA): TGTGCCAGCATGCTGACGGGGGCAAGCTATGGCTACACCTTC.

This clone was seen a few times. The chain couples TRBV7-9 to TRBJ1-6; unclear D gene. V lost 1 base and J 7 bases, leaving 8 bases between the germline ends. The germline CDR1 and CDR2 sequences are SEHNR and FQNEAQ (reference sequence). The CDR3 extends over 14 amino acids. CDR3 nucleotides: TGTGCCAGCAGCTTAGGGCACGAAAATTCACCCCTCCACTTT. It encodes CASSLGHENSPLHF. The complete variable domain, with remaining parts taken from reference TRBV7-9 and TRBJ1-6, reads DTGVSQNPRHKITKRGQNVTFRCDPISEHNRLYWYRQTLGQGPEFLTYFQNEAQLEKSRLLSDRFSAERPKGSFSTLEIQRTEQGDSAMYLCASSLGHENSPLHFGNGTRLTVT.

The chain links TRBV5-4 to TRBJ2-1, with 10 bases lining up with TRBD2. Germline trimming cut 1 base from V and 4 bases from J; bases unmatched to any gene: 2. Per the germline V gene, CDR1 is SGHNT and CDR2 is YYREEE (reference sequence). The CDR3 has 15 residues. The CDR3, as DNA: TGTGCCAGCAGCTTGACTAGCGGGGAGTACAATGAGCAGTTCTTC. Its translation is CASSLTSGEYNEQFF.

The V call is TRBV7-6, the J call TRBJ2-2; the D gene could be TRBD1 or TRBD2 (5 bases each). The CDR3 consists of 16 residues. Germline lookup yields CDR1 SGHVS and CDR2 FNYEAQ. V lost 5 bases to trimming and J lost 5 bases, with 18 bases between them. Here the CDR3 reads CASSPAGTTTTGELFF. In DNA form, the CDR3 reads TGTGCCAGCAGCCCCGCCGGGACGACCACGACCGGGGAGCTGTTTTTT.

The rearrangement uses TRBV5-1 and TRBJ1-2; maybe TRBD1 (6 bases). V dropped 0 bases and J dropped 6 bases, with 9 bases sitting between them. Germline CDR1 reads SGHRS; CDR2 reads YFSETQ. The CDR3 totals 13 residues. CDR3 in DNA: TGCGCCAGCAGCTTGGGACAGGATGATGGCTACACCTTC. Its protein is CASSLGQDDGYTF.

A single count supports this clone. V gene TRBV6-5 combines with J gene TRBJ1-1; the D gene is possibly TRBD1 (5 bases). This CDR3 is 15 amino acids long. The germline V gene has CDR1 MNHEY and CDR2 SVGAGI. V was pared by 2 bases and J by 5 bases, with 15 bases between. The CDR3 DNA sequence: TGTGCCAGCAGTTACGGGGCTTGGGACGCTACTGAAGCTTTCTTT. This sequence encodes CASSYGAWDATEAFF.

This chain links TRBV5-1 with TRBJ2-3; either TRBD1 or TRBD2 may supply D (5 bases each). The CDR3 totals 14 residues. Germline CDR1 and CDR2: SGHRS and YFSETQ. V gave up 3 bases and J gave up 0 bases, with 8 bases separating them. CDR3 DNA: TGCGCCAGCAGCTATGGGGGAAGCACAGATACGCAGTATTTT. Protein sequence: CASSYGGSTDTQYF. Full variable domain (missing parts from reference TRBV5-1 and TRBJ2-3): KAGVTQTPRYLIKTRGQQVTLSCSPISGHRSVSWYQQTPGQGLQFLFEYFSETQRNKGNFPGRFSGRQFSNSRSEMNVSTLELGDSALYLCASSYGGSTDTQYFGPGTRLTVL.

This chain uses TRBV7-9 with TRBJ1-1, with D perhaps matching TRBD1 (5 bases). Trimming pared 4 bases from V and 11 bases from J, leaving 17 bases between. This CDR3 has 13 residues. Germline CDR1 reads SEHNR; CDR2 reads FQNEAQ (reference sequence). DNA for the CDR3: TGTGCCAGCAGCTCACAACAGGTGGGGAGCGCTTTCTTT. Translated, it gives CASSSQQVGSAFF. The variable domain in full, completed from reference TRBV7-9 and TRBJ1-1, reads DTGVSQNPRHKITKRGQNVTFRCDPISEHNRLYWYRQTLGQGPEFLTYFQNEAQLEKSRLLSDRFSAERPKGSFSTLEIQRTEQGDSAMYLCASSSQQVGSAFFGQGTRLTVV.

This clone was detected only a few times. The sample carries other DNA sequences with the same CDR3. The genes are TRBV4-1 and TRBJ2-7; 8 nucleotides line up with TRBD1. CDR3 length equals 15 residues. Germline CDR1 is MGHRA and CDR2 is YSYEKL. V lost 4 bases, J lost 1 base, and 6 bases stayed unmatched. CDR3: CASSPGTGRSYEQYF. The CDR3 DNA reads TGCGCCAGCAGCCCCGGGACAGGTAGATCCTACGAGCAGTACTTC.